This TCR beta chain was identified in a study of T-cell reconstitution after alpha-beta-depleted transplantation in children. Study-wide results and limits: At one year after transplant, newly produced T cells mostly accounted for T-cell counts and diversity.

Preparation of the TCRbeta library involved a method that used unique molecular identifiers. TCRdb re-analysed the PCR reads in MiXCR, keeping a single row per CDR3 protein. The sample holds about 230,000 distinct CDR3 sequences, about 11% seen once. Details on this clonotype: Its matching antigen is unknown.

The germline CDR1 and CDR2 sequences are SQVTM and ANQGSEA. The CDR3 is 14 residues long. The germline V and J ends were trimmed by 0 bases and 2 bases, with 10 bases remaining between them. This material consisted of PBMCs, taken before TCRalphabeta/CD19-depleted stem cell transplant. The receptor comes from a child less than two years old with acute myeloid leukemia, due to receive a stem cell transplant. The J gene is TRBJ2-5, the V gene TRBV29-1; possibly TRBD1 or TRBD2 for D (5 bases each). The CDR3 sequence is CSVEDRDLQETQYF. The DNA of the CDR3 is TGCAGCGTTGAAGATCGGGACCTTCAAGAGACCCAGTACTTC.